This record covers a single T cell receptor beta chain. J lost 8 bases, V lost 7 bases, and 16 bases had no gene match. Germline V gene lookup returns CDR1 SGHRS and CDR2 YFSETQ. CDR3 length: 15 amino acids. This entry belongs to a study of blood T cell repertoires in COVID-19. Study overall: The United States, Italy and Spain provided the acute and convalescent COVID-19 samples. T cells, B-cell-depleted T cells, or PBMCs provided the cDNA or gDNA that served as material.

Per the authors' pipeline: Estimation of nucleated cell counts relied on the amplification of reference gene primers. Repertoires were generated with immunoSEQ multiplex PCR, while TCRdb's copy carries only in-frame clones and drops some. The V and J calls and clone size were taken over from that table, and D and trimming were inferred from the DNA. The sample consists of 250,000 to 350,000 clones, 70% to 90% of them appearing once. This sequence joins TRBV5-1 and TRBJ1-2; 8 bases are a match to TRBD1. This clonotype originated in a woman aged 25 to 45 with active or convalescent COVID-19. The sequenced material came from peripheral blood. The DNA for the CDR3 is TGCGCCAGCTCAACGTCCGGGACAGGAGTTATAGGCTACACCTTC. Its translation is CASSTSGTGVIGYTF.